The next 20 T cell receptor beta chains were all read from a single sample in a study of T cells in women clearing cervical HPV infection. Some clones are missing from TCRdb's copy, which holds only in-frame ones; the method was immunoSEQ multiplex PCR. The repertoire table contains around 39,000 clones. The source material was blood buffy coat. Every receptor here comes from a woman between 18 and 69 years old with a cervical HPV16 infection that either progressed to CIN3+ or cleared (not recorded which).

Comment on this clone: The DNA ends 3 residues before the CDR3 does, and the rest of the CDR3 is filled in from the germline J gene. V usage is TRBV5-5 and J usage is TRBJ2-5, with TRBD1 matching 9 bases. Germline values: CDR1 SGHKS, CDR2 YYEKEE (reference sequence). The J segment lost 4 bases and the V segment lost 0 bases, leaving 4 bases of the junction unmatched. The CDR3 has 15 amino acids. CDR3 loop: CASSLGDRESETQYF. The part of the CDR3 DNA that was read is TGTGCCAGCAGCTTGGGGGACAGGGAGTCAGAGACC.

Comment on this clone: The read ends 3 residues before the CDR3 terminus; that terminus is restored from the germline J gene. The chain couples TRBV7-8 to TRBJ2-3; D gene unclear. Per germline, CDR1 SGHVS and CDR2 FQNEAQ. This CDR3 has 14 amino acids. V dropped 0 bases and J dropped 5 bases, with 9 bases sitting between them. The DNA read from the CDR3 is TGTGCCAGCAGCTTAGCAGGGTTTCAAGATACG. It codes for CASSLAGFQDT. The full CDR3 protein is CASSLAGFQDTQYF.

As for this clone: The read is 3 residues too short to cover the CDR3 end, so that end is filled in from the germline J gene. The V call is TRBV30, the J call TRBJ1-6; D ambiguous. The CDR3 spans 13 residues. Germline CDR1 and CDR2: GTSNPN and SVGIG (reference sequence). V was clipped by 4 bases and J by 7 bases, with 11 bases between them. This CDR3 is CAWIPSGNSPLHF. CDR3 DNA, as far as it was read: TGTGCCTGGATTCCGTCAGGAAATTCACCC. Drawing the rest from reference TRBV30 and TRBJ1-6, the complete variable domain is SQTIHQWPATLVQPVGSPLSLECTVEGTSNPNLYWYRQAAGRGLQLLFYSVGIGQISSEVPQNLSASRPQDRQFILSSKKLLLSDSGFYLCAWIPSGNSPLHFGNGTRLTVT.

As regards this clone: The read ends 3 residues early relative to the CDR3; the germline J gene fills the gap. The V gene is TRBV19, the J gene TRBJ2-3; 10 nucleotides match TRBD1. Per the germline V gene, CDR1 is LNHDA and CDR2 is SQIVND (reference sequence). The CDR3 spans 15 residues. The CDR3 DNA, read in part, is TGTGCCAGTAGTAGAGGGACAGGGGACAATCAGCCG. Its translation is CASSRGTGDNQP. The whole CDR3 reads CASSRGTGDNQPQYF.

With regard to this clone: Sequencing ends 3 residues short of the CDR3 end; the germline J gene provides the rest. V and J are TRBV20-1 and TRBJ2-7, with 10 bases identical to TRBD1. CDR1 and CDR2 from the germline V gene are DFQATT and SNEGSKA (reference sequence). The CDR3 extends over 13 amino acids. V was pared by 5 bases and J by 3 bases, with 4 bases of the junction left unmatched. The DNA read from the CDR3 is TGCAGTGCTGCCGGGACAGGGGTCTACGAG. Translated: CSAAGTGVYE. The full CDR3 is CSAAGTGVYEQYF.

Comments on this clone: From the germline J gene comes the end of the CDR3, since the read stops 3 residues before it. The V gene is TRBV11-2, the J gene TRBJ1-6; 11 bases are a match to TRBD1. Germline assignment: CDR1 SGHAT and CDR2 FQNNGV. V was pared by 5 bases and J by 9 bases, with 0 bases of the junction left unmatched. CDR3 length: 13 amino acids. CDR3 amino acids: CASSGTGGSPLHF. Partial CDR3 DNA: TGTGCCAGCAGCGGGACAGGGGGTTCACCC.

On this clone: Read data end 3 residues before the CDR3 end; the end is taken from the germline J gene. The gene calls are TRBV7-2 and TRBJ2-7; 8 nucleotides match TRBD2. CDR1 is SGHTA and CDR2 is FQGNSA in the germline V gene. The V segment lost 5 bases and the J segment 2 bases; nucleotides outside the gene matches: 8. There are 15 residues in the CDR3. The CDR3 protein is CASSATAGAAYEQYF. Incomplete CDR3 DNA: TGTGCCAGCAGCGCCACAGCGGGGGCCGCCTACGAG. Variable domain in full (rest from reference TRBV7-2 and TRBJ2-7): GAGVSQSPSNKVTEKGKDVELRCDPISGHTALYWYRQSLGQGLEFLIYFQGNSAPDKSGLPSDRFSAERTGGSVSTLTIQRTQQEDSAVYLCASSATAGAAYEQYFGPGTRLTVT.

About this clone itself: The read ends 3 residues shy of where the CDR3 ends; the end is completed using the germline J gene. V gene TRBV6-2 or TRBV6-3 combines with J gene TRBJ2-5, with D maybe TRBD1 (6 bases). V lost 5 bases and J 3 bases, leaving 13 bases between the germline ends. The CDR3 totals 14 residues. Germline CDR1 MNHEY, CDR2 SVGEGT. CDR3 loop: CASSPRAGEETQYF. The CDR3 DNA, read in part, is TGTGCCAGCAGTCCCCGAGCAGGGGAAGAGACC.

A remark on this clone: The read terminates 3 residues ahead of where the CDR3 ends, so the germline J gene completes it. The genes are TRBV19 and TRBJ2-4; TRBD1 matches at 8 bases. This CDR3 is 14 amino acids long. Germline-derived CDR1 and CDR2 are LNHDA and SQIVND (reference sequence). CDR3 DNA (partial): TGTGCCAGTAGTGTGGCAGGGGGCGTCTATGGT. Its translation is CASSVAGGVYG. The entire CDR3 sequence reads CASSVAGGVYGQYF. The variable domain in full, completed from reference TRBV19 and TRBJ2-4, reads DGGITQSPKYLFRKEGQNVTLSCEQNLNHDAMYWYRQDPGQGLRLIYYSQIVNDFQKGDIAEGYSVSREKKESFPLTVTSAQKNPTAFYLCASSVAGGVYGQYFGAGTRLSVL.

As regards this clone: The observed sequence ends 3 residues before the CDR3 terminus, with the missing tail filled in from the germline J gene. This chain uses TRBV5-1 with TRBJ1-2, with a weak D call TRBD1 (5 bases). The CDR3 is 15 amino acids. Between the trimmed V and J ends, which lost 3 bases and 6 bases, there was a span of 18 bases. From germline, CDR1 is SGHRS and CDR2 YFSETQ. CDR3: CASSYRDWGEDGYTF. The CDR3 bases that were read are TGCGCCAGCAGCTACCGGGACTGGGGGGAAGATGGC.

Comments on this clone: The CDR3 end is not reached by the read, which stops 3 residues before it; the germline J gene fills it in. The chain has TRBV18 and TRBJ1-2; D may be TRBD1 (5 bases). The CDR3 is 15 amino acids. The germline CDR1 and CDR2 sequences are KGHSH and LQKENI. The CDR3 sequence is CASSHPGLAVYDYTF. The sequenced part of the CDR3 DNA is TGTGCCAGCTCACACCCGGGACTAGCGGTCTACGAC.

Concerning this clone: The read ends 3 residues early relative to the CDR3; the germline J gene fills the gap. The rearrangement uses TRBV20-1 and TRBJ1-1; D remains unclear. The CDR3 totals 12 residues. V was clipped by 3 bases and J by 1 base, with 6 bases between them. Looked up from germline, CDR1 is DFQATT and CDR2 is SNEGSKA (reference sequence). The CDR3 DNA, read in part, is TGCAGTGCTAGCCCACAGAACACTGAA. It encodes CSASPQNTE. The whole CDR3 sequence is CSASPQNTEAFF.

Concerning this clone: The read terminates 3 residues ahead of where the CDR3 ends, so the germline J gene completes it. The chain couples TRBV19 to TRBJ1-4, with D uncertain. Per germline, CDR1 LNHDA and CDR2 SQIVND (reference sequence). The CDR3 loop spans 13 amino acids. CDR3 DNA (partial): TGTGCCAGTAGATCCGGGTATAGGTCACCA. Its protein product is CASRSGYRSP. The entire CDR3 sequence reads CASRSGYRSPLFF.

Note on this clone: The DNA ends 3 residues before the CDR3 does, and the rest of the CDR3 is filled in from the germline J gene. The chain couples TRBV19 to TRBJ2-3, with 7 bases matching TRBD1. In germline, CDR1 is LNHDA, CDR2 SQIVND (reference sequence). CDR3 length equals 13 residues. CDR3: CASATGINQPQYF. The CDR3 bases that were read are TGTGCCAGTGCGACAGGGATAAATCAGCCG.

About this clone: The missing CDR3 end, 3 residues past where the read stops, is filled in from the germline J gene. This rearrangement joins TRBV6-2 or TRBV6-3 to TRBJ2-5; D is unclear. Germline loops: CDR1 MNHEY, CDR2 SVGEGT. The V end was cut by 8 bases, the J end by 5 bases, with 18 bases between. The CDR3 is 14 residues long. The sequenced part of the CDR3 DNA is TGTGCCAGCCCCCCCGGCCGGATCGGGGAGACC. It is translated as CASPPGRIGET. The whole CDR3 reads CASPPGRIGETQYF.

As for this clone: The read terminates 3 residues before the CDR3 end, so the remaining end is supplied by the germline J gene. V gene TRBV5-1 combines with J gene TRBJ1-4, with D possibly matching TRBD1 (6 bases). Germline CDR1 SGHRS, CDR2 YFSETQ. Trimming removed 3 bases from V and 7 bases from J, with 16 bases in between. The CDR3 runs to 15 residues. The CDR3 loop is CASSSRGGAGEKLFF. CDR3 bases read: TGCGCCAGCAGCTCAAGGGGGGGTGCGGGTGAAAAA.

Turning to this clone: Read data end 3 residues before the CDR3 end; the end is taken from the germline J gene. The chain is built from TRBV20-1 and TRBJ2-1, with 15 bases identical to TRBD2. The V gene end was trimmed by 5 bases and the J gene end by 7 bases; junction bases not matched to a gene: 9. The CDR3 has 16 amino acids. Germline assignment: CDR1 DFQATT and CDR2 SNEGSKA (reference sequence). The CDR3 bases that were read are TGCAGTGCTGCCGGGACTAGCGGGGGGCGGGTGAATGAG. Residues: CSAAGTSGGRVNE. The whole CDR3 is CSAAGTSGGRVNEQFF.

Notes on this clone: The read terminates 3 residues ahead of where the CDR3 ends, so the germline J gene completes it. This rearrangement joins TRBV20-1 to TRBJ2-1; D is possibly TRBD1 (5 bases). The V gene's germline CDR1 is DFQATT and CDR2 SNEGSKA (reference sequence). The ends were cut back, 0 bases at V and 9 bases at J, with 18 bases in the middle. The CDR3 length is 15 residues. This chain's CDR3 is CSARDQGWNAGEQFF. The sequenced part of the CDR3 DNA is TGCAGTGCTAGAGACCAGGGTTGGAACGCTGGTGAG.

Turning to this clone: The DNA ends 3 residues before the CDR3 does, and the rest of the CDR3 is filled in from the germline J gene. V is TRBV20-1 and J is TRBJ1-5; 7 nucleotides align to TRBD1. This CDR3 spans 14 amino acids. Germline V gene data show CDR1 as DFQATT and CDR2 as SNEGSKA (reference sequence). J gave up 3 bases and V 1 base, and 3 bases lay outside the gene matches. CDR3 region: CSARATGVNQPQHF. CDR3 DNA (partial): TGCAGTGCTAGAGCCACAGGGGTCAATCAGCCC.

Concerning this clone itself: The CDR3 extends 3 residues past the end of the read, so its final part is completed from the germline J gene. The chain links TRBV6-2 or TRBV6-3 to TRBJ2-5, with 15 bases aligning to TRBD2. This CDR3 comprises 16 residues. Germline V lookup: CDR1 MNHEY, CDR2 SVGEGT. Trimming at V came to 6 bases and at J to 1 base, leaving 3 bases not matched to a gene. CDR3 residues: CASSRTSGGAQETQYF. The CDR3 bases that were read are TGTGCCAGCAGCCGGACTAGCGGGGGGGCCCAAGAGACC.